This T cell receptor (beta chain) was profiled in a study of shared clonotypes between healthy human individuals. Notes on the study in general: It was the non-shared clonotypes that had lower generation probabilities than clonotypes shared by all four donors.

To note about this clone: No antigen is known for it.

The V gene's germline CDR1 is KGHSH and CDR2 LQKENI. This CDR3 comprises 14 residues. The germline V and J ends were trimmed by 5 bases and 4 bases, with 14 bases remaining between them. The repertoire was sequenced with immunoSEQ multiplex PCR; TCRdb's copy has only in-frame clones and lacks some. Of approximately 95,000 clones listed, about 68% are singletons. The chain employs TRBV18 and TRBJ1-2; the D is unclear. The sequencing input was memory CD8+ T cells sorted from blood. Stated subset: CD45RO+ cells pooled with CCR7-negative TemRA cells. The sequence derives from a man aged 25 to 45 in good health. This CDR3 reads CASSDVGLGYGYTF. CDR3 nucleotide sequence: TGTGCCAGCTCAGATGTGGGCCTCGGCTATGGCTACACCTTC. Based on the CDR3 plus reference TRBV18 and TRBJ1-2, the full variable domain is NAGVMQNPRHLVRRRGQEARLRCSPMKGHSHVYWYRQLPEEGLKFMVYLQKENIIDESGMPKERFSAEFPKEGPSILRIQQVVRGDSAAYFCASSDVGLGYGYTFGSGTRLTVV.